Below, one T cell receptor beta chain is given with its context. Antigen unknown. Primers: 60 Vbeta forward and 13 Jbeta reverse. Assay: immunoSEQ multiplex PCR; the TCRdb copy retains only in-frame clones and omits some. The data contain roughly 99,000 clones, under 80% of them singletons. This entry is derived from a study of cytomegalovirus exposure and HLA in healthy donors. Study-level points and caveats: Other equally common chains were less clonally expanded than HLA-associated TCR beta chains, a later analysis showed.

In germline, CDR1 is MDHEN, CDR2 SYDVKM. The CDR3 has 16 amino acids. The V gene end was trimmed by 7 bases and the J gene end by 3 bases; junction bases not matched to a gene: 8. This clonotype was obtained from a male donor in good health and CMV-seronegative. The chain employs TRBV28 and TRBJ2-3, with 12 bases that match TRBD2. Sequenced: PBMCs. The CDR3 here is CASTQPLAGGTDTQYF. Here the CDR3 DNA reads TGTGCCAGCACTCAGCCGCTAGCGGGGGGGACAGATACGCAGTATTTT. The whole variable domain, filled in from reference TRBV28 and TRBJ2-3, reads DVKVTQSSRYLVKRTGEKVFLECVQDMDHENMFWYRQDPGLGLRLIYFSYDVKMKEKGDIPEGYSVSREKKERFSLILESASTNQTSMYLCASTQPLAGGTDTQYFGPGTRLTVL.